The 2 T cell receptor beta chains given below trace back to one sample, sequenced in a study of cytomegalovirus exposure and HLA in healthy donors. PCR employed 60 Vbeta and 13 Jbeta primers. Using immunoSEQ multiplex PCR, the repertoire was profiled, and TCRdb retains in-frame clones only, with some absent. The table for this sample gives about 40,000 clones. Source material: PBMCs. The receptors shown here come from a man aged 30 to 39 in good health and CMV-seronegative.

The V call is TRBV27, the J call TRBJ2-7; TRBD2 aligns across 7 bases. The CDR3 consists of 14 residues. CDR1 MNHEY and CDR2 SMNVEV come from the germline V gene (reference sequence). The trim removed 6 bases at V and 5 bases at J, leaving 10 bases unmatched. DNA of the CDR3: TGTGCCAGCAGCCTGGGAGGGTATGCGGACGAGCAGTACTTC. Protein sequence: CASSLGGYADEQYF.

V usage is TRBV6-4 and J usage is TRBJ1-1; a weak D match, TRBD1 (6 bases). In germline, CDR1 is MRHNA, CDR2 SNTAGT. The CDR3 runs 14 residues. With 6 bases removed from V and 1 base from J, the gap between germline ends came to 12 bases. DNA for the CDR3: TGTGCCAGCAGAATGGGGGCAGGGAACACTGAAGCTTTCTTT. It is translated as CASRMGAGNTEAFF.